Following are 13 T cell receptor beta chains from one sample sequenced in a study of vaccination effects on CD4 cells after COVID-19. Antigen specificity for these receptors is unknown. Using immunoSEQ multiplex PCR, the repertoire was profiled, and TCRdb retains in-frame clones only, with some absent. Among around 22,000 clones listed, 60% to 80% were seen once. Under the ViraFEST assay, PBMC were stimulated with viral peptide pools so that antigen-specific CD4+ T cells expanded. Sequencing was performed afterwards. It was after roughly ten days of culture that CD4+ T cells were isolated. Participants were given two doses of BNT162b2 or mRNA-1273 vaccine. Material: CD4+ T cells from PBMCs cultured with HCoV-229E spike peptides, obtained after COVID-19 vaccination. Receptors originate from a human donor who received a COVID-19 vaccine.

J is TRBJ1-2 and V is TRBV19, with D possibly being TRBD1 (5 bases). Germline V gives CDR1 LNHDA, CDR2 SQIVND (reference sequence). This CDR3 has 17 residues. With 1 base removed from V and 1 base from J, the gap between germline ends came to 16 bases. CDR3: CASSIGDAVVLNYGYTF. The CDR3 DNA follows: TGTGCCAGTAGTATAGGGGACGCCGTCGTTCTTAACTATGGCTACACCTTC.

CDR3 residues: CASSELAGGPGELFF. CDR3 nucleotide sequence: TGTGCCAGCAGTGAACTAGCGGGGGGGCCCGGGGAGCTGTTTTTT. The J gene is TRBJ2-2, the V gene TRBV6-1; 12 bases match TRBD2. The CDR3 sequence is 15 residues long. Unmatched junction bases numbered 1, after V lost 2 bases and J lost 6 bases. The V gene's germline CDR1 is MNHNS and CDR2 SASEGT.

This chain connects TRBV18 to TRBJ2-5; TRBD1 might be the D (5 bases). Between the trimmed V and J ends, which lost 3 bases and 4 bases, there was a span of 15 bases. The CDR3 runs to 15 residues. Germline V gene data show CDR1 as KGHSH and CDR2 as LQKENI. The CDR3 region is CASSPQGFGTETQYF. In DNA form, the CDR3 reads TGTGCCAGCTCACCTCAGGGATTTGGTACAGAGACCCAGTACTTC.

The chain has TRBV9 and TRBJ2-1, with 13 bases matching TRBD2. The CDR3 has 17 amino acids. After removal of 0 bases from V and 8 bases from J, the junction contained 8 bases not matched to a gene. In germline, CDR1 is SGDLS, CDR2 YYNGEE. This CDR3 reads CASSVATSGRAGHEQFF. CDR3 bases: TGTGCCAGCAGCGTAGCTACTAGCGGGAGGGCTGGGCATGAGCAGTTCTTC.

The V gene is TRBV10-1, the J gene TRBJ2-1; 7 bases fit TRBD1. The CDR3 contains 16 residues. Trimming cost V 1 base and J 3 bases; bases outside gene matches: 6. CDR1 WNHNN and CDR2 SYGVQD come from the germline V gene (reference sequence). CDR3 loop: CASSEFRDRGYNEQFF. The CDR3 DNA follows: TGCGCCAGCAGTGAGTTCCGGGACAGAGGCTACAATGAGCAGTTCTTC.

This chain's CDR3 is CASRGTANEKLFF. CDR3 nucleotides: TGTGCCAGCAGGGGGACAGCAAATGAAAAACTGTTTTTT. This rearrangement joins TRBV2 to TRBJ1-4, with 7 bases identical to TRBD1. Germline trimming cut 6 bases from V and 5 bases from J; bases unmatched to any gene: 3. The length of the CDR3 is 13 residues. Per the germline V gene, CDR1 is SNHLY and CDR2 is FYNNEI. Together with reference TRBV2 and TRBJ1-4, the CDR3 gives the full variable domain: EPEVTQTPSHQVTQMGQEVILRCVPISNHLYFYWYRQILGQKVEFLVSFYNNEISEKSEIFDDQFSVERPDGSNFTLKIRSTKLEDSAMYFCASRGTANEKLFFGSGTQLSVL.

The chain couples TRBV18 to TRBJ1-5; 7 positions agree with TRBD1. The CDR3 length is 14 residues. Germline V gene sequence: CDR1 KGHSH, CDR2 LQKENI. Trimming cost V 8 bases and J 0 bases; bases outside gene matches: 4. CDR3 residues: CASNGQVSNQPQHF. CDR3 coding DNA: TGTGCCAGCAACGGACAGGTTAGCAATCAGCCCCAGCATTTT.

The rearrangement links TRBV30 to TRBJ2-7; no definite D call. The CDR3 is made up of 11 amino acids. Trimming cost V 0 bases and J 6 bases, with 6 bases left between them. The germline CDR1 and CDR2 sequences are GTSNPN and SVGIG (reference sequence). The DNA for the CDR3 is TGTGCCTGGAGTGTCTTCGGCGAGCAGTACTTC. Encoded protein: CAWSVFGEQYF.

This clone appeared a few times. V and J are TRBV3-1 (or the pseudogene TRBV3-2) and TRBJ2-2; D is unresolved. The V end lost 4 bases, the J end lost 5 bases, and 8 bases lay between the germline ends. This CDR3 comprises 13 residues. CDR1 LGHDT and CDR2 YNNKEL come from the germline V gene (reference sequence). CDR3 nucleotides: TGTGCCAGCAGCCTGAGCCGGACCGGGGAGCTGTTTTTT. Translating gives CASSLSRTGELFF.

The rearrangement joins TRBV11-2 to TRBJ2-1; 8 nucleotides line up with TRBD2. The germline CDR1 and CDR2 sequences are SGHAT and FQNNGV. The CDR3 has 16 residues. V lost 5 bases, J lost 7 bases, and 13 bases stayed unmatched. CDR3 loop: CASSQVGLVFRNEQFF. The CDR3, as DNA: TGTGCCAGCAGCCAAGTGGGACTAGTCTTCCGTAATGAGCAGTTCTTC.

This clone came up a few times. Other DNA variants within this sample encode the same CDR3. The genes are TRBV4-2 and TRBJ1-5; D remains ambiguous. Germline CDR1 and CDR2: LGHNA and YNFKEQ. V was pared by 0 bases and J by 4 bases, with 7 bases between. The CDR3 covers 14 residues. CDR3 residues: CASSQDRRNQPQHF. The CDR3 DNA reads TGTGCCAGCAGCCAAGATCGAAGAAATCAGCCCCAGCATTTT.

DNA for the CDR3: TGCAGTGCTAGTTTCGGACAGGCACAAGAGACCCAGTACTTC. Protein product: CSASFGQAQETQYF. The rearrangement uses TRBV20-1 and TRBJ2-5; 7 bases agree with TRBD1. Trimming cost V 3 bases and J 2 bases; bases outside gene matches: 6. CDR1 and CDR2 (germline): DFQATT, SNEGSKA (reference sequence). The CDR3 sequence is 14 residues long.

In its sample, this clone was seen a few times. V gene TRBV6-4 combines with J gene TRBJ2-1, with D perhaps TRBD2 (6 bases). This CDR3 spans 16 amino acids. Germline V CDR1 and CDR2: MRHNA, SNTAGT. V was clipped by 2 bases and J by 3 bases, with 14 bases between them. The CDR3 protein is CASSDTSGVGYNEQFF. CDR3 DNA: TGTGCCAGCAGTGACACTTCGGGGGTAGGCTACAATGAGCAGTTCTTC.